Presented here are 14 T cell receptor beta chains from one specimen sequenced in a study of CD8 T cells in Susac syndrome. An input of about 0.5 to 1 ug of RNA was subjected to reverse transcription using random hexamers. Using its own MiXCR run on the immunoSEQ multiplex PCR reads, TCRdb lists one record per CDR3 protein. The sample includes approximately 80,000 distinct CDR3 sequences, around 94% of them seen just once. Input material: CD8+ T cells from PBMCs. These receptor sequences come from a human donor with Susac syndrome.

V usage is TRBV7-9 and J usage is TRBJ2-7; D tentatively fits TRBD1 or TRBD2 (5 bases each). The length of the CDR3 is 14 residues. Germline V lookup: CDR1 SEHNR, CDR2 FQNEAQ (reference sequence). The ends were cut back, 4 bases at V and 4 bases at J, with 14 bases in the middle. CDR3: CASSSSPREYEQYF. CDR3 DNA sequence: TGTGCCAGCAGCTCATCACCCAGGGAGTACGAGCAGTACTTC.

This chain uses TRBV9 with TRBJ2-1; 8 nucleotides line up with TRBD1. CDR3 size: 15 residues. The V gene end was trimmed by 7 bases and the J gene end by 1 base; junction bases not matched to a gene: 7. The germline CDR1 and CDR2 sequences are SGDLS and YYNGEE. CDR3 sequence reads: CASSQGGPSYNEQFF. CDR3 DNA sequence: TGTGCCAGCTCACAGGGGGGACCTTCCTACAATGAGCAGTTCTTC. The whole variable domain, remainder taken from reference TRBV9 and TRBJ2-1, is DSGVTQTPKHLITATGQRVTLRCSPRSGDLSVYWYQQSLDQGLQFLIQYYNGEERAKGNILERFSAQQFPDLHSELNLSSLELGDSALYFCASSQGGPSYNEQFFGPGTRLTVL.

The chain joins TRBV5-1 to TRBJ2-7; D unresolved. This CDR3 region has 11 residues. Germline-derived CDR1 and CDR2 are SGHRS and YFSETQ. Between the trimmed V and J ends, which lost 6 bases and 6 bases, there was a span of 10 bases. The DNA of the CDR3 is TGCGCCAGCACCTCAGGTCTCGAGCAGTACTTC. Its protein product is CASTSGLEQYF.

The chain employs TRBV5-4 and TRBJ1-1; unclear D gene. V was pared by 4 bases and J by 0 bases, with 7 bases between. The CDR3 totals 13 residues. The germline CDR1 and CDR2 sequences are SGHNT and YYREEE (reference sequence). The CDR3 coding sequence is TGTGCCAGCAGCCAAGCGCTGAACACTGAAGCTTTCTTT. Encoded protein: CASSQALNTEAFF.

This clonotype appeared once. V and J are TRBV14 and TRBJ1-1; D is unresolved. The CDR3 extends over 14 amino acids. Per germline, CDR1 SGHDN and CDR2 FVKESK. Trimming stripped 8 bases from V and 0 bases from J, with 13 bases between. In DNA form, the CDR3 reads TGTGCCAGCGGAATAAGATCCGTGAACACTGAAGCTTTCTTT. It yields the protein CASGIRSVNTEAFF.

This clonotype was picked up one time. This chain links TRBV6-7 with TRBJ2-3; no reliable D call. TRBV6-7 is identified as an open reading frame with a role that is uncertain. V lost 2 bases to trimming and J lost 6 bases, with 6 bases between them. CDR3 length: 12 amino acids. DNA of the CDR3: TGTGCCAGCAGTTACGTGGCGGATACGCAGTATTTT. This codes for CASSYVADTQYF.

CDR3 sequence: CATSGIYEQYF. CDR3 coding DNA: TGTGCCACCAGCGGAATCTACGAGCAGTACTTC. J is TRBJ2-7 and V is TRBV15; D is ambiguous. The CDR3 totals 11 residues. Trimming left V 5 bases short and J 3 bases short, with 5 bases between. CDR1 LNHNV and CDR2 YYDKDF come from the germline V gene (reference sequence).

The rearrangement uses TRBV11-2 and TRBJ1-1; D is possibly TRBD1 (6 bases). V lost 2 bases and J lost 0, with 19 bases in between. The length of the CDR3 is 18 residues. The germline V gene encodes CDR1 SGHAT and CDR2 FQNNGV. The CDR3 reads CASSLNLRRGGMNTEAFF. DNA for the CDR3: TGTGCCAGCAGCTTAAATCTACGCAGGGGAGGGATGAACACTGAAGCTTTCTTT.

The V and J genes are TRBV9 and TRBJ1-2, with 9 bases identical to TRBD1. The CDR3 spans 17 residues. V was clipped by 3 bases and J by 1 base; unmatched bases: 10. The germline V gene encodes CDR1 SGDLS and CDR2 YYNGEE. In DNA, the CDR3 is TGTGCCAGCAGCGGCCGCGTAGTGACAGGGGGTAACTATGGCTACACCTTC. Amino acids: CASSGRVVTGGNYGYTF.

J is TRBJ2-7 and V is TRBV18; 9 nucleotides match TRBD1. The CDR3 contains 14 residues. The V and J ends lost 3 bases and 3 bases, in that order; junction bases with no gene match: 3. From germline, CDR1 is KGHSH and CDR2 LQKENI. CDR3 loop: CASSPRDRVYEQYF. The DNA for the CDR3 is TGTGCCAGCTCACCCCGGGACAGGGTCTACGAGCAGTACTTC.

CDR3 DNA sequence: TGCGCCAGCAGCTCGGGCCCCCCCGACAGGCAAAACATTCAGTACTTC. This codes for CASSSGPPDRQNIQYF. This chain uses TRBV4-1 with TRBJ2-4; D may be TRBD1 (6 bases). The V gene lost 5 bases and the J gene lost 5 bases, with 19 bases spanning the gap. The CDR3 loop spans 16 amino acids. Germline lookup yields CDR1 MGHRA and CDR2 YSYEKL.

The J gene is TRBJ2-7, the V gene TRBV14, with D tentatively TRBD2 (6 bases). This CDR3 contains 14 residues. V lost 3 bases and J lost 1, with 10 bases in between. Germline assignment: CDR1 SGHDN and CDR2 FVKESK. The CDR3 region is CASSQRGPSYEQYF. CDR3 nucleotides: TGTGCCAGCAGCCAGCGGGGCCCATCCTACGAGCAGTACTTC. The whole variable domain, filled in from reference TRBV14 and TRBJ2-7, reads EAGVTQFPSHSVIEKGQTVTLRCDPISGHDNLYWYRRVMGKEIKFLLHFVKESKQDESGMPNNRFLAERTGGTYSTLKVQPAELEDSGVYFCASSQRGPSYEQYFGPGTRLTVT.

The chain is built from TRBV15 and TRBJ1-6, with TRBD1 matching 8 bases. The CDR3 has 17 residues. After removal of 3 bases from V and 5 bases from J, the junction contained 9 bases not matched to a gene. CDR1 LNHNV and CDR2 YYDKDF come from the germline V gene (reference sequence). The CDR3 here is CATSRDRAGENNSPLHF. In DNA, the CDR3 is TGTGCCACCAGCAGGGACAGGGCAGGAGAGAATAATTCACCCCTCCACTTT.

This clonotype was counted once. This chain uses TRBV30 with TRBJ2-7, with D possibly TRBD1 on 6 matching bases. The germline CDR1 and CDR2 sequences are GTSNPN and SVGIG (reference sequence). The CDR3 totals 12 residues. V lost 0 bases to trimming and J lost 6 bases, with 9 bases between them. CDR3 nucleotide sequence: TGTGCCTGGAGTGTAGGGGGTGGCGAGCAGTACTTC. As protein: CAWSVGGGEQYF.